These 31 T cell receptor beta chains originate from one sample sequenced in a study of T cell responses to AZD1222 COVID-19 vaccine. Libraries were prepared by immunoSEQ multiplex PCR; TCRdb keeps only in-frame clonotypes and omits some of them. The sample has over 85,000 clones; around 87% are singletons. The sample was peripheral blood, taken on day 0 of AZD1222 vaccination. These receptors were obtained from an adult in good health.

Here the CDR3 DNA reads TGCGCCAGCAGCCCAGTAGGCGGAGGAGAGACCCAGTACTTC. Its translation is CASSPVGGGETQYF. The rearrangement uses TRBV4-1 and TRBJ2-5; D possibly corresponds to TRBD2 (5 bases). Germline values: CDR1 MGHRA, CDR2 YSYEKL. CDR3 size: 14 residues. The V gene lost 4 bases and the J gene lost 4 bases, with 13 bases spanning the gap.

V gene TRBV2 combines with J gene TRBJ1-5; 8 positions agree with TRBD1. CDR1 is SNHLY, CDR2 FYNNEI, per germline. The V and J ends lost 6 bases and 4 bases, in that order; junction bases with no gene match: 8. The CDR3 loop spans 15 amino acids. The CDR3 region is CASSENRQGNQPQHF. The CDR3 nucleotides are TGTGCCAGCAGCGAAAACCGACAGGGGAATCAGCCCCAGCATTTT.

The CDR3 nucleotides are TGTGCCAGCAGCGTAGTACCGGACAGGGGTGGCTACACCTTC. Its protein product is CASSVVPDRGGYTF. The genes are TRBV9 and TRBJ1-2; 9 nucleotides line up with TRBD1. V was pared by 0 bases and J by 7 bases, with 4 bases of the junction left unmatched. The CDR3 runs to 14 residues. Germline CDR1 SGDLS, CDR2 YYNGEE.

The V call is TRBV11-2, the J call TRBJ2-2; no reliable D call. From germline, CDR1 is SGHAT and CDR2 FQNNGV. The CDR3 is made up of 16 amino acids. V lost 5 bases and J lost 3, with 16 bases in between. CDR3 DNA: TGTGCCAGCAGCCCCCGTCCCCAAAAGCACACCGGGGAGCTGTTTTTT. Amino acid sequence: CASSPRPQKHTGELFF.

V is TRBV11-2 and J is TRBJ2-7; TRBD1 aligns across 8 bases. J gave up 3 bases and V 5 bases, and 9 bases lay outside the gene matches. The CDR3 totals 15 residues. The germline CDR1 and CDR2 sequences are SGHAT and FQNNGV. CDR3 loop: CASSTSHRGYYEQYF. For the CDR3, the DNA is TGTGCCAGCAGCACTAGCCACAGGGGGTACTACGAGCAGTACTTC. Full variable domain (missing parts from reference TRBV11-2 and TRBJ2-7): EAGVAQSPRYKIIEKRQSVAFWCNPISGHATLYWYQQILGQGPKLLIQFQNNGVVDDSQLPKDRFSAERLKGVDSTLKIQPAKLEDSAVYLCASSTSHRGYYEQYFGPGTRLTVT.

This clone appeared a single time. This chain joins TRBV29-1 and TRBJ2-1; D is possibly TRBD2 (5 bases). This CDR3 contains 15 residues. CDR1 and CDR2 from the germline V gene are SQVTM and ANQGSEA. V was trimmed by 4 bases and J by 1 base, leaving 14 bases between them. This CDR3 reads CSVVGVAQSYNEQFF. The CDR3 DNA sequence: TGCAGCGTTGTCGGGGTAGCGCAATCCTACAATGAGCAGTTCTTC.

V gene TRBV7-3 combines with J gene TRBJ2-1; 11 nucleotides line up with TRBD1. After removal of 0 bases from V and 3 bases from J, the junction contained 1 base not matched to a gene. This CDR3 is built from 16 residues. Looked up from germline, CDR1 is SGHTA and CDR2 is FQGTGA. The CDR3 region is CASSLTGTGGYNEQFF. The DNA for the CDR3 is TGTGCCAGCAGCTTAACCGGGACAGGGGGCTACAATGAGCAGTTCTTC.

This clone was recorded a few times. This chain links TRBV7-9 with TRBJ2-1, with 7 bases fitting TRBD2. Germline CDR1 SEHNR, CDR2 FQNEAQ (reference sequence). This CDR3 contains 15 residues. With V trimmed by 5 bases and J by 7 bases, 11 bases remained unmatched. CDR3 sequence (DNA): TGTGCCAGCAGCCCTCCGTTCAGGGAGGGAAATGAGCAGTTCTTC. Amino acid sequence: CASSPPFREGNEQFF.

The rearrangement links TRBV7-3 to TRBJ2-3; D tentatively reads TRBD1 or TRBD2 (6 bases each). The germline V gene encodes CDR1 SGHTA and CDR2 FQGTGA. The V end was cut by 5 bases, the J end by 10 bases, with 25 bases between. This CDR3 spans 16 amino acids. CDR3 nucleotides: TGTGCCAGCAGCCCCACTGGAGGGGGACTTGGCACAGCGCAGTATTTT. It translates to CASSPTGGGLGTAQYF.

This rearrangement joins TRBV6-5 to TRBJ2-5; possibly TRBD1 or TRBD2 for D (6 bases each). Per the germline V gene, CDR1 is MNHEY and CDR2 is SVGAGI. This CDR3 has 15 amino acids. V was cut by 5 bases and J by 5 bases, with 18 bases left in between. The CDR3 region has the DNA TGTGCCAGCAGTATGAGCTGGGGGGCGGTGGAGACCCAGTACTTC. This encodes CASSMSWGAVETQYF.

V gene TRBV11-2 combines with J gene TRBJ2-2; D is ambiguous. Germline values: CDR1 SGHAT, CDR2 FQNNGV. The CDR3 extends over 12 amino acids. The V end was cut by 2 bases, the J end by 2 bases, with 0 bases between. In DNA form, the CDR3 reads TGTGCCAGCAGCTTAAACACCGGGGAGCTGTTTTTT. Amino acids: CASSLNTGELFF.

The chain couples TRBV28 to TRBJ1-2, with 7 bases aligning to TRBD1. The CDR3 consists of 14 residues. Germline CDR1 reads MDHEN; CDR2 reads SYDVKM. V was clipped by 5 bases and J by 4 bases; unmatched bases: 7. For the CDR3, the DNA is TGTGCCAGCAGTGACCGGGCAGGGGGCTATGGCTACACCTTC. This codes for CASSDRAGGYGYTF.

The table lists this clone with a few counts. V and J are TRBV28 and TRBJ2-6, with D perhaps TRBD1 or TRBD2 (5 bases each). Trimming pared 3 bases from V and 4 bases from J, leaving 10 bases between. The germline V gene has CDR1 MDHEN and CDR2 SYDVKM. The CDR3 consists of 15 residues. The CDR3 reads CASSFPGAGANVLTF. The CDR3 DNA reads TGTGCCAGCAGTTTTCCCGGGGCAGGGGCCAACGTCCTGACTTTC.

This rearrangement joins TRBV12-2 to TRBJ1-4; the D segment call TRBD1 is taken from the table without a DNA check. TRBV12-2 is a recognized pseudogene. The length of the CDR3 is 18 residues. CDR3 sequence: CASRLVDRGKAFSEKLFF. CDR3 nucleotides: TGTGCAAGTCGCTTAGTGGACAGGGGGAAAGCTTTTAGTGAAAAACTGTTTTTT.

The genes are TRBV27 and TRBJ2-1; 11 nucleotides agree with TRBD2. V was pared by 10 bases and J by 7 bases, with 9 bases of the junction left unmatched. The CDR3 covers 14 residues. Germline V gene sequence: CDR1 MNHEY, CDR2 SMNVEV (reference sequence). The DNA of the CDR3 is TGTGCCACCCGAGGGGCTAGCGGGAGGAATGAGCAGTTCTTC. Amino acids: CATRGASGRNEQFF.

J is TRBJ2-7 and V is TRBV28; 10 nucleotides match TRBD1. V gave up 8 bases and J gave up 3 bases; unmatched junction bases: 1. CDR3 length equals 12 residues. CDR1 MDHEN and CDR2 SYDVKM come from the germline V gene. CDR3 amino acids: CASRTGGYEQYF. DNA for the CDR3: TGTGCCAGCCGGACAGGGGGCTACGAGCAGTACTTC.

The gene calls are TRBV6-2 or TRBV6-3 and TRBJ2-3; D could derive from TRBD1 or TRBD2 (5 bases each). Between the trimmed V and J ends, which lost 5 bases and 4 bases, there was a span of 19 bases. Looked up from germline, CDR1 is MNHEY and CDR2 is SVGEGT. The CDR3 runs to 16 residues. CDR3 coding DNA: TGTGCCAGCAGTCCCCTCCGGCCCTTGGGGGCAGATACGCAGTATTTT. It encodes CASSPLRPLGADTQYF.

In nucleotides, the CDR3 is TGTGCCAGCAGCTTAAGGACAGGGGATCAGCCCCAGCATTTT. Its translation is CASSLRTGDQPQHF. The chain recombines TRBV7-8 with TRBJ1-5, with 9 bases identical to TRBD1. This CDR3 has 14 amino acids. V gave up 2 bases and J gave up 5 bases; unmatched junction bases: 1. Germline V CDR1 and CDR2: SGHVS, FQNEAQ. Full variable domain (outside the CDR3, taken from reference TRBV7-8 and TRBJ1-5): GAGVSQSPRYKVAKRGQDVALRCDPISGHVSLFWYQQALGQGPEFLTYFQNEAQLDKSGLPSDRFFAERPEGSVSTLKIQRTQQEDSAVYLCASSLRTGDQPQHFGDGTRLSIL.

The chain uses TRBV15 and TRBJ2-7; 7 bases are shared with TRBD2. V lost 0 bases and J lost 5; bases outside the gene matches: 7. CDR3 length equals 15 residues. Germline loops: CDR1 LNHNV, CDR2 YYDKDF (reference sequence). The DNA for the CDR3 is TGTGCCACCAGCAGAGATCGTGGCGGGAGTAACGAGCAGTACTTC. Translated: CATSRDRGGSNEQYF.

The chain is built from TRBV5-1 and TRBJ1-4; possibly TRBD1 for D (5 bases). Deletions cut 0 bases from V and 6 bases from J, with 12 bases between. This CDR3 region has 15 residues. The germline CDR1 and CDR2 sequences are SGHRS and YFSETQ. CDR3 residues: CASSLGGAPDEKLFF. The DNA of the CDR3 is TGCGCCAGCAGCTTGGGAGGGGCGCCGGATGAAAAACTGTTTTTT.

This rearrangement joins TRBV2 to TRBJ1-5, with 9 bases that match TRBD1. The CDR3 spans 17 residues. V trimming: 6 bases; J trimming: 1 base; junction bases outside the gene matches: 10. CDR1 and CDR2 from the germline V gene are SNHLY and FYNNEI. CDR3 bases: TGTGCCAGCAGACAAGGACAGGGGAGGATGAGCAATCAGCCCCAGCATTTT. Its translation is CASRQGQGRMSNQPQHF.

V usage is TRBV6-5 and J usage is TRBJ2-2; either TRBD1 or TRBD2 may supply D (5 bases each). The germline V gene encodes CDR1 MNHEY and CDR2 SVGAGI. Trimming took 3 bases from V and 6 from J, leaving 8 bases between them. The CDR3 has 13 residues. DNA for the CDR3: TGTGCCAGCAGTTATGGGGGACCCGGGGAGCTGTTTTTT. This codes for CASSYGGPGELFF.

The genes are TRBV6-5 and TRBJ2-5; 7 nucleotides align to TRBD1. V lost 6 bases to trimming and J lost 1 base; unmatched junction nucleotides: 5. Germline CDR1 MNHEY, CDR2 SVGAGI. This CDR3 comprises 14 residues. CDR3 region: CASRQQGIQETQYF. The CDR3 coding sequence is TGTGCCAGCAGGCAACAGGGGATCCAAGAGACCCAGTACTTC.

This clone turned up a few times. V is TRBV2 and J is TRBJ1-2, with D tentatively TRBD1 (6 bases). In germline, CDR1 is SNHLY, CDR2 FYNNEI. This CDR3 is 13 amino acids long. V was clipped by 3 bases and J by 7 bases, with 12 bases between them. CDR3 sequence reads: CASSDWGARGYTF. The CDR3 DNA follows: TGTGCCAGCAGTGATTGGGGGGCGCGTGGCTACACCTTC.

The chain carries TRBV28 and TRBJ1-6; 9 nucleotides align to TRBD1. This CDR3 region has 14 residues. The germline gives CDR1 MDHEN, CDR2 SYDVKM. The trim removed 7 bases at V and 9 bases at J, leaving 7 bases unmatched. In DNA, the CDR3 is TGTGCCAGCACCCGGGACAGGGACGGTTCACCCCTCCACTTT. It codes for CASTRDRDGSPLHF.

This sequence joins TRBV5-5 and TRBJ1-5; 7 bases map to TRBD1. The trim removed 0 bases at V and 7 bases at J, leaving 4 bases unmatched. This CDR3 is built from 14 residues. Germline CDR1 is SGHKS and CDR2 is YYEKEE (reference sequence). CDR3 sequence (DNA): TGTGCCAGCAGCTTGGGACAGGGTGGCCAGCCCCAGCATTTT. Residues: CASSLGQGGQPQHF.

This clone has more than one count but fewer than ten. V gene TRBV24-1 combines with J gene TRBJ2-5; 11 positions match TRBD2. CDR3 length equals 13 residues. The V and J ends lost 6 bases and 4 bases, in that order; junction bases with no gene match: 0. The germline gives CDR1 KGHDR, CDR2 SFDVKD. CDR3 sequence reads: CATSLAGGETQYF. For the CDR3, the DNA is TGTGCCACCAGTCTAGCGGGAGGAGAGACCCAGTACTTC.

The V call is TRBV11-2, the J call TRBJ2-1, with D unclear. The CDR3 sequence is 12 residues long. V was shortened by 5 bases and J by 5 bases, with 7 bases between the two germline ends. The V gene's germline CDR1 is SGHAT and CDR2 FQNNGV. The CDR3, as DNA: TGTGCCAGCAGCCCTCGAGACAATGAGCAGTTCTTC. As protein: CASSPRDNEQFF.

The V call is TRBV30, the J call TRBJ2-3, with D uncertain. This CDR3 has 13 amino acids. V was shortened by 1 base and J by 6 bases, with 11 bases between the two germline ends. Germline V gene data show CDR1 as GTSNPN and CDR2 as SVGIG (reference sequence). The CDR3 protein is CAWSEGSWDTQYF. The CDR3 nucleotides read TGTGCCTGGAGTGAGGGCAGCTGGGATACGCAGTATTTT.

The DNA for the CDR3 is TGTGCCAGCAGCTTAGGGGCAGGCCAGACTAACTATGGCTACACCTTC. It yields the protein CASSLGAGQTNYGYTF. The genes are TRBV7-9 and TRBJ1-2; D gene ambiguous. The germline gives CDR1 SEHNR, CDR2 FQNEAQ (reference sequence). This CDR3 is built from 16 residues. Trimming cost V 1 base and J 0 bases, with 12 bases left between them.

The chain has TRBV7-9 and TRBJ2-7, with 9 nucleotides matching TRBD1. The ends lost 5 bases at V and 5 bases at J; junction bases unmatched: 7. Germline CDR1 SEHNR, CDR2 FQNEAQ (reference sequence). This CDR3 region has 14 residues. The CDR3 is CASSKDRGKDEQYF. DNA for the CDR3: TGTGCCAGCAGCAAGGACAGGGGTAAGGACGAGCAGTACTTC.